The clone carrying this T cell receptor beta chain was seen a single time. Its ends do not fully match the called genes, so a read error is possible. The assay was run at deep level. Libraries were prepared by immunoSEQ multiplex PCR; TCRdb keeps only in-frame clonotypes and omits some of them. Of nearly 1,000,000 clones listed, approximately 76% are singletons. The data were taken from a study of shared clonotypes between healthy human individuals. Study context: The cohort comprised a couple of women and a few men. Their ages spanned 18 to 49 years.

Looked up from germline, CDR1 is SGHTA and CDR2 is FQGNSA. The CDR3 runs to 14 residues. This chain joins TRBV7-2 and TRBJ2-3, with 7 bases aligning to TRBD1. This TCR was sampled from a man aged 18 to 30 in good health. The specimen sequenced was memory CD4+ T cells sorted from blood. The subset here: CD45RA-negative fraction. The CDR3 coding sequence is TGTGCCGGCAGCACGGACAGGTACACAGATACGCAGTATTTT. Translation gives CAGSTDRYTDTQYF.